The rows below give T cell receptor beta chains drawn from one sample of a study of CXCR3-negative and CXCR3-positive naive CD8 T cells. From its re-call of the 5' RACE reads, TCRdb lists each CDR3 protein once, without DNA. Its table lists 84,000 or so distinct CDR3 sequences. The sample taken for sequencing was naive CXCR3- CD8+ T cells from blood. These receptors originate from a human donor in good health. Some clones in this sample may be carry-over from other donors' samples. The CDR3 runs from the conserved cysteine through the conserved F or W. Each record gives: J gene, V gene, CDR3 protein.

TRBJ1-1 | TRBV27 | CASSPAGGYTEAFF
TRBJ2-7 | TRBV29-1 | CSVRTSGTYEQYF
TRBJ2-5 | TRBV28 | CASTEHNQETQYF
TRBJ2-2 | TRBV19 | CASRSEAAGELFF
TRBJ2-7 | TRBV10-3 | CAISDQGQDEQYF
TRBJ2-1 | TRBV1 | CTSSQDQSLGNEQFF
TRBJ2-7 | TRBV4-3 | CASSQDNQESYEQYF
TRBJ2-3 | TRBV2 | CASRAILADTQYF
TRBJ2-5 | TRBV12-3/TRBV12-4 | CASSLRTIHQETQYF
TRBJ1-2 | TRBV2 | CASRTLGGIMTNGYTF